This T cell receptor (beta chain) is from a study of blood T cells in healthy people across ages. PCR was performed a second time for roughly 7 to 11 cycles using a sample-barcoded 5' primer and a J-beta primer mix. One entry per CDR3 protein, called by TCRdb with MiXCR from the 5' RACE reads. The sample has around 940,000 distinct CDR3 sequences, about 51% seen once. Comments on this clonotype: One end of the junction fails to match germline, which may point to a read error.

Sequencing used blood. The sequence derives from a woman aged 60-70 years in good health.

Here the CDR3 reads CASSPPGSGRTYEQYF. CDR3 nucleotide sequence: TGTGCCAGCTCGCCACCGGGGAGCGGGAGAACCTACGAGCAGTACTTC. The chain links TRBV18 to TRBJ2-5, with 8 positions matching TRBD2. Near its end, the DNA agrees better with TRBJ2-7, so the J call may be wrong. The CDR3 sequence is 16 residues long. Germline V gene sequence: CDR1 KGHSH, CDR2 LQKENI.